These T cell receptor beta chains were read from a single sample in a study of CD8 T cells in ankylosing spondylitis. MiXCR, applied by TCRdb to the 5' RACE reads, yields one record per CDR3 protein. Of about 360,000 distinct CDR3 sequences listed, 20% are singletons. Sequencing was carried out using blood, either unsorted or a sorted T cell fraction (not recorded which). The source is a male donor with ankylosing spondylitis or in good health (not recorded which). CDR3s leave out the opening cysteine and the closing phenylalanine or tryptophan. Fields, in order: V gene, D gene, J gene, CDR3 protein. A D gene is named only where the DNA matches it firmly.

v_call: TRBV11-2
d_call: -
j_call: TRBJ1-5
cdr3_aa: ASSLAGGVNQPQH

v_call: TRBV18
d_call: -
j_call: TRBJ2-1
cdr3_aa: ASSPPDSYEQF

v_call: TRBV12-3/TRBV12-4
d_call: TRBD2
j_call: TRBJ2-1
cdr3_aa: ASSGPGLAPFEQF

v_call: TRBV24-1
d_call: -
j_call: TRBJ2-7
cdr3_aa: ATSSPGTGNVKY

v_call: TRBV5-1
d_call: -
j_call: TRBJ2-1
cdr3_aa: ASSLGGDNEQF

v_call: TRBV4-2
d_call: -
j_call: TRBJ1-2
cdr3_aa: ASSQESPGGIYT

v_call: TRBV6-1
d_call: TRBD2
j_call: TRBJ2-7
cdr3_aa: ASRTLAGAYEQY

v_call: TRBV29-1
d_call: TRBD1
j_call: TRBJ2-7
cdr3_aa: SVDDRGSYEQY

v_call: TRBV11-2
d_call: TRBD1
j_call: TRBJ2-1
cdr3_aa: ASSWDRGPGLWF

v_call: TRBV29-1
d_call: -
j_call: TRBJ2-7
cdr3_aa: SVVAVSYEQY

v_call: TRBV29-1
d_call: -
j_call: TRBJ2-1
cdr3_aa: SVGGGPGVRDEQF

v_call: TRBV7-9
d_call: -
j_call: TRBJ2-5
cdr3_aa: ASSGSRKGPLGTQY

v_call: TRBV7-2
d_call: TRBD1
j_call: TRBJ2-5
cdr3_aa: ASSLMGTGGETQY